Listed here are 32 T cell receptor beta chains from one sample, sequenced in a study of blood T cell repertoires in COVID-19. The repertoire was sequenced with immunoSEQ multiplex PCR; TCRdb's copy has only in-frame clones and lacks some. Here the sample spans some 48,000 clones, approximately 84% being singletons. Sequenced sample: peripheral blood. Source of these receptors: a man aged 45 to 65 with acute or convalescent COVID-19.

The genes are TRBV2 and TRBJ1-4, with 7 bases lining up with TRBD1. J gave up 5 bases and V 8 bases, and 5 bases lay outside the gene matches. Germline assignment: CDR1 SNHLY and CDR2 FYNNEI. The CDR3 length is 13 residues. The CDR3 loop reads CASEGQENEKLFF. The CDR3, as DNA: TGTGCCAGCGAAGGACAGGAAAATGAAAAACTGTTTTTT. Combining the CDR3 with reference TRBV2 and TRBJ1-4 gives the whole variable domain EPEVTQTPSHQVTQMGQEVILRCVPISNHLYFYWYRQILGQKVEFLVSFYNNEISEKSEIFDDQFSVERPDGSNFTLKIRSTKLEDSAMYFCASEGQENEKLFFGSGTQLSVL.

The gene calls are TRBV12-3 or TRBV12-4 and TRBJ1-1; D is undetermined. CDR3 size: 13 residues. V lost 6 bases, J lost 0 bases, and 8 bases lay in between. DNA for the CDR3: TGTGCCAGCAGAAAAGAGGTGAACACTGAAGCTTTCTTT. Amino acids: CASRKEVNTEAFF.

The chain links TRBV7-2 to TRBJ2-7; D not resolved. This CDR3 has 14 amino acids. Trimming left V 5 bases short and J 2 bases short, with 13 bases between. Germline V lookup: CDR1 SGHTA, CDR2 FQGNSA. CDR3 region: CASSPGPAPYEQYF. CDR3 nucleotide sequence: TGTGCCAGCAGCCCGGGTCCGGCCCCCTACGAGCAGTACTTC.

The genes are TRBV7-3 and TRBJ1-5; D gene unclear. Germline CDR1 is SGHTA and CDR2 is FQGTGA. CDR3 length: 15 residues. Trimming left V 5 bases short and J 7 bases short, with 18 bases between. The CDR3 loop is CASSPPGSRSQPQHF. The DNA for the CDR3 is TGTGCCAGCAGCCCCCCGGGATCCCGGTCGCAGCCCCAGCATTTT.

The rearrangement uses TRBV7-2 and TRBJ2-1, with TRBD2 matching 12 bases. Germline CDR1 reads SGHTA; CDR2 reads FQGNSA. J gave up 7 bases and V 0 bases, and 13 bases lay outside the gene matches. The CDR3 contains 19 residues. CDR3 residues: CASSLAGTSGPYRGNEQFF. DNA of the CDR3: TGTGCCAGCAGCTTAGCCGGGACTAGCGGGCCCTATAGGGGGAATGAGCAGTTCTTC.

The chain joins TRBV24-1 to TRBJ2-3; TRBD2 is a possible D gene (6 bases). V was pared by 4 bases and J by 2 bases, with 12 bases between. Germline CDR1 and CDR2: KGHDR and SFDVKD. The CDR3 extends over 15 amino acids. CDR3 amino acids: CATSEGRDFTDTQYF. CDR3 DNA: TGTGCCACCAGTGAAGGCCGGGACTTCACAGATACGCAGTATTTT.

The genes are TRBV12-5 and TRBJ2-1, with D maybe TRBD1 (6 bases). The CDR3 runs to 14 residues. The V and J ends lost 5 bases and 7 bases respectively, with 15 bases between them. Germline V lookup: CDR1 LGHNT, CDR2 FRNRAP. Here the CDR3 DNA reads TGTGCTAGTGGTCCCCGGCAGGGGTGGAATGAGCAGTTCTTC. Translated, it gives CASGPRQGWNEQFF.

The chain employs TRBV28 and TRBJ1-5; D may be TRBD1 (5 bases). The CDR3 loop spans 12 amino acids. Trimming stripped 8 bases from V and 6 bases from J, with 11 bases between. Looked up from germline, CDR1 is MDHEN and CDR2 is SYDVKM. The CDR3 DNA sequence: TGTGCCAGCTCCCGGGGGGTTCAGCCCCAGCATTTT. Translation gives CASSRGVQPQHF.

The genes are TRBV9 and TRBJ1-6, with 7 positions matching TRBD1. The V and J ends lost 0 bases and 8 bases, in that order; junction bases with no gene match: 8. The germline V gene encodes CDR1 SGDLS and CDR2 YYNGEE. The length of the CDR3 is 16 residues. CDR3 nucleotides: TGTGCCAGCAGCGTAGCTCCGACAGGGTATGATTCACCCCTCCACTTT. It is translated as CASSVAPTGYDSPLHF.

The chain joins TRBV7-8 to TRBJ1-1; TRBD1 is a possible D gene (6 bases). V was trimmed by 4 bases and J by 1 base, leaving 10 bases between them. The CDR3 length is 14 residues. In germline, CDR1 is SGHVS, CDR2 FQNEAQ. The CDR3 here is CASSSWTENTEAFF. CDR3 DNA: TGTGCCAGCAGCTCCTGGACAGAGAACACTGAAGCTTTCTTT.

Concerning this clone itself: This sample includes further DNA sequences coding for the same CDR3. The chain is built from TRBV13 and TRBJ1-4, with unresolved D. The CDR3 is 14 amino acids. Trimming took off 4 bases at V and 8 bases at J, with 14 bases between the two ends. Germline CDR1 and CDR2: PRHDT and FYEKMQ (reference sequence). CDR3 loop: CASSSNRLEEKLFF. CDR3 coding DNA: TGTGCCAGCAGCTCAAACAGATTGGAAGAAAAACTGTTTTTT.

The chain employs TRBV5-1 and TRBJ1-4; maybe TRBD1 (6 bases). Trimming stripped 4 bases from V and 0 bases from J, with 13 bases between. Germline CDR1 reads SGHRS; CDR2 reads YFSETQ. There are 16 residues in the CDR3. The CDR3 reads CASSQGRGPTNEKLFF. The CDR3, as DNA: TGCGCCAGCAGCCAGGGGAGGGGCCCAACTAATGAAAAACTGTTTTTT.

The chain uses TRBV7-8 and TRBJ2-1, with 11 bases lining up with TRBD2. V dropped 5 bases and J dropped 6; count of bases not matched to a gene: 3. The CDR3 loop spans 14 amino acids. Germline CDR1 reads SGHVS; CDR2 reads FQNEAQ. The CDR3 bases are TGTGCCAGCAGCCTTAGCGGGGGGGCCAATGAGCAGTTCTTC. This encodes CASSLSGGANEQFF.

V is TRBV6-5 and J is TRBJ1-1; weak D call: TRBD1 (6 bases). The V end lost 7 bases, the J end lost 8 bases, and 17 bases lay between the germline ends. Germline assignment: CDR1 MNHEY and CDR2 SVGAGI. The CDR3 totals 13 residues. The CDR3 region is CASKIARGREAFF. The CDR3 bases are TGTGCCAGCAAAATCGCTAGGGGGAGAGAAGCTTTCTTT.

This chain links TRBV9 with TRBJ1-6, with D tentatively TRBD1 (6 bases). CDR3 length: 15 amino acids. Germline CDR1 reads SGDLS; CDR2 reads YYNGEE. The V end was cut by 1 base, the J end by 18 bases, with 23 bases between. This chain's CDR3 is CASSVKGDLWDDCHF. CDR3 nucleotide sequence: TGTGCCAGCAGCGTAAAGGGGGACCTATGGGACGACTGCCACTTT.

The rearrangement links TRBV3-1 (or the pseudogene TRBV3-2) to TRBJ1-6; TRBD1 is a possible D gene (5 bases). The CDR3 extends over 13 amino acids. CDR1 and CDR2 (germline): LGHDT, YNNKEL (reference sequence). The germline V and J ends were trimmed by 1 base and 9 bases, with 7 bases remaining between them. The DNA of the CDR3 is TGTGCCAGCAGCCAAGCAGGGATTTCACCCCTCCACTTT. This sequence encodes CASSQAGISPLHF.

This rearrangement joins TRBV2 to TRBJ2-5, with TRBD2 as a possible D gene (6 bases). The germline CDR1 and CDR2 sequences are SNHLY and FYNNEI. The CDR3 runs 15 residues. The ends were cut back, 2 bases at V and 4 bases at J, with 14 bases in the middle. The CDR3 DNA is TGTGCCAGCAGTGAACACCCCCAGGGAGGAGAGACCCAGTACTTC. This translates into CASSEHPQGGETQYF.

This chain links TRBV27 with TRBJ2-7; 9 bases match TRBD1. There are 15 residues in the CDR3. The trim removed 4 bases at V and 9 bases at J, leaving 13 bases unmatched. CDR1 and CDR2 (germline): MNHEY, SMNVEV (reference sequence). CDR3 sequence reads: CASSYRGRRGLVQYF. The CDR3 DNA is TGTGCCAGCAGTTACAGGGGGCGCCGGGGATTAGTGCAGTACTTC.

DNA for the CDR3: TGTGCCAGCAGTCCGTGGATGTACAGGGGCGAGTACCAAGAGACCCAGTACTTC. This gives the protein CASSPWMYRGEYQETQYF. The chain recombines TRBV28 with TRBJ2-5; TRBD1 agrees at 7 bases. The germline V gene encodes CDR1 MDHEN and CDR2 SYDVKM. V was clipped by 5 bases and J by 0 bases; unmatched bases: 15. The CDR3 length is 18 residues. Complete variable domain (other parts from reference TRBV28 and TRBJ2-5): DVKVTQSSRYLVKRTGEKVFLECVQDMDHENMFWYRQDPGLGLRLIYFSYDVKMKEKGDIPEGYSVSREKKERFSLILESASTNQTSMYLCASSPWMYRGEYQETQYFGPGTRLLVL.

This clone was observed a single time. The chain recombines TRBV5-1 with TRBJ2-6; D unresolved. Germline values: CDR1 SGHRS, CDR2 YFSETQ. V dropped 4 bases and J dropped 1 base, with 6 bases sitting between them. The CDR3 runs 14 residues. CDR3: CASSQRSGANVLTF. For the CDR3, the DNA is TGCGCCAGCAGCCAGAGGTCTGGGGCCAACGTCCTGACTTTC.

The chain uses TRBV19 and TRBJ1-3; TRBD1 is a possible D gene (5 bases). The CDR3 is 15 residues long. Germline V lookup: CDR1 LNHDA, CDR2 SQIVND (reference sequence). The V end was cut by 5 bases, the J end by 0 bases, with 11 bases between. The DNA of the CDR3 is TGTGCCAGTAGTGAAACAGGTTCCTCTGGAAACACCATATATTTT. The encoded protein is CASSETGSSGNTIYF.

The genes are TRBV30 and TRBJ1-1; D is unresolved. In germline, CDR1 is GTSNPN, CDR2 SVGIG (reference sequence). This CDR3 has 15 amino acids. V was cut by 1 base and J by 8 bases, with 20 bases left in between. The DNA of the CDR3 is TGTGCCTGGAGTGGAACCGCGGGTTTTGCTTCAGAAGCTTTCTTT. Translation: CAWSGTAGFASEAFF.

The rearrangement uses TRBV5-6 and TRBJ1-3, with TRBD1 identical over 9 bases. The germline V gene encodes CDR1 SGHDT and CDR2 YYEEEE. V lost 4 bases to trimming and J lost 8 bases; unmatched junction nucleotides: 4. This CDR3 is built from 13 residues. The CDR3 coding sequence is TGTGCCAGCAGCACCCGACAGGGGGACACCATATATTTT. This gives the protein CASSTRQGDTIYF.

The chain joins TRBV6-2 or TRBV6-3 to TRBJ1-2, with TRBD1 as a possible D gene (6 bases). Germline CDR1 reads MNHEY; CDR2 reads SVGEGT. The CDR3 loop spans 14 amino acids. Trimming pared 5 bases from V and 8 bases from J, leaving 18 bases between. The CDR3: CASSTDQGRRGYTF. The CDR3 nucleotides read TGTGCCAGCAGTACTGACCAGGGGCGAAGGGGCTACACCTTC.

The gene calls are TRBV13 and TRBJ2-5; 13 bases match TRBD2. CDR1 and CDR2 from the germline V gene are PRHDT and FYEKMQ (reference sequence). The CDR3 sequence is 15 residues long. V lost 3 bases, J lost 3 bases, and 1 base stayed unmatched. In nucleotides, the CDR3 is TGTGCCAGCAGCTTCGGACTAGCGGGGGAAGAGACCCAGTACTTC. Translating it yields CASSFGLAGEETQYF. The full variable domain, rest sourced from reference TRBV13 and TRBJ2-5, is AAGVIQSPRHLIKEKRETATLKCYPIPRHDTVYWYQQGPGQDPQFLISFYEKMQSDKGSIPDRFSAQQFSDYHSELNMSSLELGDSALYFCASSFGLAGEETQYFGPGTRLLVL.

V gene TRBV30 combines with J gene TRBJ1-1; maybe TRBD1 (5 bases). V lost 2 bases and J 1 base, leaving 8 bases between the germline ends. This CDR3 has 13 amino acids. The germline CDR1 and CDR2 sequences are GTSNPN and SVGIG (reference sequence). CDR3 sequence: CAWSWGENTEAFF. CDR3 coding DNA: TGTGCCTGGAGTTGGGGGGAGAACACTGAAGCTTTCTTT. Complete variable domain (other parts from reference TRBV30 and TRBJ1-1): SQTIHQWPATLVQPVGSPLSLECTVEGTSNPNLYWYRQAAGRGLQLLFYSVGIGQISSEVPQNLSASRPQDRQFILSSKKLLLSDSGFYLCAWSWGENTEAFFGQGTRLTVV.

This clone showed up just a few times. The gene calls are TRBV6-5 and TRBJ1-3; the match to TRBD1 covers 8 bases. The length of the CDR3 is 13 residues. The V gene's germline CDR1 is MNHEY and CDR2 SVGAGI. Trimming cost V 8 bases and J 6 bases; bases outside gene matches: 6. For the CDR3, the DNA is TGTGCCAGCTCCGAGGACAGGGCAAACACCATATATTTT. This sequence encodes CASSEDRANTIYF.

V gene TRBV7-6 combines with J gene TRBJ1-4, with 7 bases lining up with TRBD1. With V trimmed by 2 bases and J by 3 bases, 6 bases remained unmatched. CDR3 size: 16 residues. Germline CDR1 is SGHVS and CDR2 is FNYEAQ. CDR3: CASSLRQGGANEKLFF. CDR3 DNA sequence: TGTGCCAGCAGCTTAAGACAGGGTGGTGCTAATGAAAAACTGTTTTTT.

This chain links TRBV2 with TRBJ1-1; D possibly corresponds to TRBD1 (5 bases). The CDR3 is made up of 14 amino acids. V was pared by 2 bases and J by 1 base, with 8 bases between. Germline V gives CDR1 SNHLY, CDR2 FYNNEI. The CDR3 loop is CASSETTANTEAFF. The CDR3 DNA sequence: TGTGCCAGCAGTGAAACGACAGCGAACACTGAAGCTTTCTTT.

The chain has TRBV18 and TRBJ1-2, with D unresolved. V lost 6 bases and J lost 1, with 18 bases in between. Germline-derived CDR1 and CDR2 are KGHSH and LQKENI. The CDR3 extends over 16 amino acids. The CDR3 DNA is TGTGCCAGCTCGAACCAAGCAACTGCACGTAACTATGGCTACACCTTC. The encoded protein is CASSNQATARNYGYTF.

This clone was seen once. The rearrangement uses TRBV29-1 and TRBJ2-2, with TRBD2 as a possible D gene (7 bases). The germline V and J ends were trimmed by 4 bases and 4 bases, with 10 bases remaining between them. This CDR3 spans 13 amino acids. The V gene's germline CDR1 is SQVTM and CDR2 ANQGSEA. This CDR3 reads CSVGGGGTGELFF. As DNA, the CDR3 is TGCAGCGTTGGAGGGGGGGGCACCGGGGAGCTGTTTTTT.

This clone appeared once. V and J are TRBV7-8 and TRBJ2-1; tentatively, D is TRBD1 (6 bases). Germline assignment: CDR1 SGHVS and CDR2 FQNEAQ. V was trimmed by 5 bases and J by 7 bases, leaving 12 bases between them. The CDR3 is 13 residues long. The CDR3 here is CASSLGHMNEQFF. The CDR3 DNA follows: TGTGCCAGCAGCCTGGGACACATGAATGAGCAGTTCTTC.